This TCR beta chain is from a study of PD-1 blockade in classical Hodgkin lymphoma. Findings of the study overall: Newly diagnosed patients were reported to start with lower TCR diversity than healthy donors. Among the patients, those starting nivolumab under 1 year after ASCT were excluded. Repertoire difference causes, possibly disease activity or prior therapy, remain undefined. Complete responders matched newly diagnosed patients in baseline diversity.

Relapse after autologous stem cell transplantation occurred in every patient, and brentuximab vedotin exposure varied. Method: immunoSEQ multiplex PCR; TCRdb's copy keeps in-frame clones and lacks some. The sample holds 95,000 to 100,000 clones, approximately 90% seen once. As for this clone: No antigen is known for it.

Germline values: CDR1 SGHDT, CDR2 YYEEEE. The CDR3 is made up of 14 amino acids. The ends were cut back, 3 bases at V and 2 bases at J, with 10 bases in the middle. The TCR comes from a human donor with classical Hodgkin lymphoma. The rearrangement uses TRBV5-6 and TRBJ2-3; D is unclear. The sample in question was peripheral blood mononuclear cells (PBMCs), obtained before the second cycle of nivolumab. The chain's CDR3 is CASSSPGYTDTQYF. The CDR3 DNA sequence: TGTGCCAGCAGCTCACCCGGTTACACAGATACGCAGTATTTT.